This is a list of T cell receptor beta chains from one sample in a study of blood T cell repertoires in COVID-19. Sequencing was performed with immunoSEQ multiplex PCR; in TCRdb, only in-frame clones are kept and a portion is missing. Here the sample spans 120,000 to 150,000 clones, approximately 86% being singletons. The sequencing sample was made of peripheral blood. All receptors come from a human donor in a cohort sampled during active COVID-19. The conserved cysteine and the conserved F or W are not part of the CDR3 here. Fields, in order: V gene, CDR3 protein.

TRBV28 ASSLSWTGGTDTQY
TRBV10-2 ASSLTGLNTEAF
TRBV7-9 ASSARQGYVYEQY
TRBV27 ASSPRDRGYEQY
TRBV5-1 ASSPGTSTGNEQF
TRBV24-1 ATSERTGRGETQY
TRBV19 ASRAGDRGYGYT
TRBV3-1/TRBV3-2 ASSQEGHSGGLFRVGELF
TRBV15 ATGRAGLISDTQY
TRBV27 ASGDRGPNEKLF
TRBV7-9 ASSDGQGLKGKNIQY
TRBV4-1 ASSQGGTGAYGYT
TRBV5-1 ASSQNPGTAYGYT
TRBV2 ASSEVPRAGTQY
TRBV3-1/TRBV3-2 ASSQLKSSGRTDTQY
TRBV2 ASSEALLWDREVNTGELF
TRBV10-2 ASQVQGDTGELF